The present T cell receptor beta chain was sequenced within a study of blood T cells in healthy people across ages. This clonotype has more than one count but fewer than ten. Germline V gene data show CDR1 as DFQATT and CDR2 as SNEGSKA (reference sequence). The CDR3 totals 13 residues. Trimming at V came to 6 bases and at J to 5 bases, leaving 4 bases not matched to a gene. Sample-barcoded 5' priming and a J-beta primer mix drove a second PCR of about 7 to 11 cycles. TCRdb reprocessed the 5' RACE reads with MiXCR, giving one entry per CDR3 protein. The sample lists fewer than 950,000 distinct CDR3 sequences; around 34% were seen once.

This chain connects TRBV20-1 to TRBJ1-4; 9 nucleotides agree with TRBD1. Material for sequencing was blood. This TCR came from a man between 18 and 35 years old in good health. The chain's CDR3 is CSAPGQGNEKLFF. The CDR3 bases are TGCAGTGCCCCGGGACAGGGAAATGAAAAACTGTTTTTT.